The clone carrying this T cell receptor beta chain came up a few times. Its specificity is unknown. Produced via immunoSEQ multiplex PCR; TCRdb's table is partial and in-frame only. The sample lists 30,000 to 35,000 clones, over 50% occurring once. This record belongs to a study of a mutant IDH1 vaccine in newly diagnosed glioma. Study-level points and caveats: A vaccine-induced immune response developed in around 92% of the patients.

The CDR3 contains 13 residues. V shed 2 bases, J shed 6 bases, and the junction held 0 bases outside the gene matches. CDR1 is SGHTA, CDR2 FQGNSA, per germline. Specified time point: week 5, during vaccination. Vaccination comprised doses that each held 300 ug of mutant IDH1 20-mer peptide, plus topical imiquimod. The TCR sequence derives from a woman between 18 and 29 years old with glioma. V gene TRBV7-2 combines with J gene TRBJ1-5, with TRBD1 identical over 8 bases. The source was PBMCs, collected from a glioma patient whose treatment included an IDH1 peptide vaccine. CDR3 residues: CASSLQGAQPQHF. The CDR3 region has the DNA TGTGCCAGCAGCTTACAGGGGGCTCAGCCCCAGCATTTT.